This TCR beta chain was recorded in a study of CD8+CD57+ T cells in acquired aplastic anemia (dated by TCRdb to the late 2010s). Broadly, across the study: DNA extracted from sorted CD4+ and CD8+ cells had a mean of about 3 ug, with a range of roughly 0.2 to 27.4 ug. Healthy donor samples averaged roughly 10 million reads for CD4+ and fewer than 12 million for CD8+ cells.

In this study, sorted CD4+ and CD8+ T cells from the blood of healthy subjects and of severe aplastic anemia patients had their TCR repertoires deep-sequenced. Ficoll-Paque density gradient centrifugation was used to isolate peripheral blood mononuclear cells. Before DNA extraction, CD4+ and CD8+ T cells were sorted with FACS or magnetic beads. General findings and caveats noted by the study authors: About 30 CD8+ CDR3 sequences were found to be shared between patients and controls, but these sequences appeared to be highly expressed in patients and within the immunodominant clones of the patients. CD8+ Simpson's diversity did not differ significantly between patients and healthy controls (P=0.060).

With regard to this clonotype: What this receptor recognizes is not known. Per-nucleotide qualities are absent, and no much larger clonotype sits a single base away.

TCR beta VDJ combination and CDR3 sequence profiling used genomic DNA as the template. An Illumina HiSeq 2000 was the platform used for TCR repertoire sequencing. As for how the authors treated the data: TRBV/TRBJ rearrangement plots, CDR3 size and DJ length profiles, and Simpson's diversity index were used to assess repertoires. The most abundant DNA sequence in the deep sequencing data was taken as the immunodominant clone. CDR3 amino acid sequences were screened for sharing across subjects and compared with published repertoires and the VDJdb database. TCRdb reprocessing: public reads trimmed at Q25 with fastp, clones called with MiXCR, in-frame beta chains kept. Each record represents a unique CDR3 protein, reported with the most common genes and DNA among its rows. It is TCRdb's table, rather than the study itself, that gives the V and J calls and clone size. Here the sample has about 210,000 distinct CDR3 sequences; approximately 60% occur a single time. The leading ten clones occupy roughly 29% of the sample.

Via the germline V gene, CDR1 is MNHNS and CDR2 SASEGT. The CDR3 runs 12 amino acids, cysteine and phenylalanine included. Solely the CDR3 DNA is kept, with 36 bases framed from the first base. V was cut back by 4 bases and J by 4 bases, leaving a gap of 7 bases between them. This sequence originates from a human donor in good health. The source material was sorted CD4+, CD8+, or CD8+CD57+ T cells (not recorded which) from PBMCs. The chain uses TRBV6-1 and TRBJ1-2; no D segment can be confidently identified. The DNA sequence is TGTGCCAGCAGTGGCAATACCTATGGCTACACCTTC. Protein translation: CASSGNTYGYTF.